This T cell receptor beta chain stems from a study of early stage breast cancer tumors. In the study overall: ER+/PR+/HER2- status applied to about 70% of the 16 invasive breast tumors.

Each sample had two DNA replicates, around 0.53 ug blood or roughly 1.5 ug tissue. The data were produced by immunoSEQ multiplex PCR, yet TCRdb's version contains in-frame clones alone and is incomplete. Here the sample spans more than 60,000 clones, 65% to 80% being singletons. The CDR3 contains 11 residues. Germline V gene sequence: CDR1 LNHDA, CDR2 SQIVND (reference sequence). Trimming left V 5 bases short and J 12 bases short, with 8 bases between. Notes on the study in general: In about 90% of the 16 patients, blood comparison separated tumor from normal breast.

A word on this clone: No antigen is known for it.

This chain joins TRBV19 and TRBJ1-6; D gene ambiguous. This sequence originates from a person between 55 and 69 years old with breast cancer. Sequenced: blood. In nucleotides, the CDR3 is TGTGCCAGTAGTCCCCGCTTACCCCTCCACTTT. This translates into CASSPRLPLHF.